The 21 T cell receptor beta chains presented below share a single source sample, sequenced in a study of molecular identifiers for immune sequencing clone quantification. A single record per CDR3 protein comes from TCRdb applying MiXCR to the PCR reads. Here the sample spans about 510,000 distinct CDR3 sequences, around 23% being singletons. What was sequenced was naive CD8+ T cells from blood, with Jurkat cell RNA spiked in. Subset given: FACS-sorted CD8+CD4-CCR7+CD45RA+ naive T cells. These receptor sequences come from a human donor in good health. Some libraries in this study had Jurkat cell RNA spiked in.

The chain couples TRBV28 to TRBJ2-1; D call uncertain. This CDR3 has 15 amino acids. The V gene lost 3 bases and the J gene lost 4 bases, with 13 bases spanning the gap. Germline values: CDR1 MDHEN, CDR2 SYDVKM. The DNA for the CDR3 is TGTGCCAGCAGTTTGTACCCAAATGGATACAATGAGCAGTTCTTC. Its translation: CASSLYPNGYNEQFF.

In regard to this clonotype: With a much larger clone just one base away, this may be a read error. The chain links TRBV11-2 to TRBJ2-5, with D perhaps matching TRBD1 (5 bases). The CDR3 covers 14 residues. The ends were cut back, 4 bases at V and 3 bases at J, with 12 bases in the middle. Germline assignment: CDR1 SGHAT and CDR2 FQNNGV. The CDR3 protein is CASSWAGNEETQYF. The CDR3 nucleotides are TGTGCCAGCAGCTGGGCAGGGAACGAAGAGACCCAGTACTTC.

The rearrangement uses TRBV20-1 and TRBJ1-2, with D uncertain. V dropped 3 bases and J dropped 2 bases, with 10 bases sitting between them. Germline V lookup: CDR1 DFQATT, CDR2 SNEGSKA (reference sequence). The CDR3 extends over 13 amino acids. This chain's CDR3 is CSARNTENYGYTF. CDR3 bases: TGCAGTGCTAGGAACACAGAGAACTATGGCTACACCTTC.

This sequence joins TRBV4-3 and TRBJ2-5; 7 bases agree with TRBD1. Germline lookup yields CDR1 LGHNA and CDR2 YSLEER. The CDR3 sequence is 15 residues long. With 0 bases clipped from V and 5 bases from J, the junction kept 6 bases outside the gene matches. The CDR3 nucleotides are TGCGCCAGCAGCCAAGATCCTGACAGGGCTGAGACCCAGTACTTC. Encoded protein: CASSQDPDRAETQYF.

This clonotype was detected only a few times. J is TRBJ2-3 and V is TRBV6-2 or TRBV6-3, with TRBD2 matching 8 bases. Germline trimming cut 5 bases from V and 3 bases from J; bases unmatched to any gene: 10. The germline CDR1 and CDR2 sequences are MNHEY and SVGEGT. The CDR3 length is 16 residues. The CDR3 DNA reads TGTGCCAGCAGTGAGACTAGCGCGGTTGGAACAGATACGCAGTATTTT. The encoded protein is CASSETSAVGTDTQYF.

About this clonotype itself: A much larger clonotype is one base distant, so this may be a read error. The J gene is TRBJ1-1, the V gene TRBV14, with D uncertain. The CDR3 is 13 amino acids. Germline-derived CDR1 and CDR2 are SGHDN and FVKESK. The CDR3 region has the DNA TGTGCCAGCAGCCAAGTGGGCCGGAATGAAGCTCTCTTT. Residues: CASSQVGRNEALF. The complete variable domain, with remaining parts taken from reference TRBV14 and TRBJ1-1, reads EAGVTQFPSHSVIEKGQTVTLRCDPISGHDNLYWYRRVMGKEIKFLLHFVKESKQDESGMPNNRFLAERTGGTYSTLKVQPAELEDSGVYFCASSQVGRNEALFGQGTRLTVV.

In this sample, this clonotype turned up many times. The chain recombines TRBV14 with TRBJ1-1, with D possibly matching TRBD1 (5 bases). V was clipped by 4 bases and J by 1 base, with 7 bases between them. Germline V lookup: CDR1 SGHDN, CDR2 FVKESK. The CDR3 contains 13 residues. CDR3 loop: CASSRRENTEAFF. CDR3 nucleotide sequence: TGTGCCAGCAGCCGCAGGGAGAACACTGAAGCTTTCTTT.

Worth noting for this clonotype: A much larger clone is a single base away; this may be a read error. Because it lacks the conserved phenylalanine or tryptophan at the end, this CDR3 is likely a read error. The genes are TRBV7-9 and TRBJ2-6; TRBD2 is a possible D gene (5 bases). Per germline, CDR1 SEHNR and CDR2 FQNEAQ (reference sequence). Trimming shortened V by 3 bases and J by 0 bases, and 15 bases separated the two germline ends. The CDR3 loop spans 18 amino acids. The CDR3 DNA follows: TGTGCCAGCAGCTTTCCGGGATCTGAGAGCTCTGGGGCCAACGTCCTGACTTCC. Its protein product is CASSFPGSESSGANVLTS.

The gene calls are TRBV13 and TRBJ2-7; D gene unclear. The germline V gene has CDR1 PRHDT and CDR2 FYEKMQ (reference sequence). The CDR3 has 15 residues. Trimming stripped 4 bases from V and 6 bases from J, with 19 bases between. The CDR3 spells CASSSSRAGFGEQYF. In DNA form, the CDR3 reads TGTGCCAGCAGCTCCTCCCGGGCCGGGTTCGGCGAGCAGTACTTC.

This clonotype appeared many times. V usage is TRBV5-1 and J usage is TRBJ2-5; a possible D gene is TRBD1 (5 bases). The V end was cut by 6 bases, the J end by 2 bases, with 17 bases between. The CDR3 extends over 15 amino acids. CDR1 is SGHRS and CDR2 is YFSETQ in the germline V gene. The CDR3 here is CASTTGRGGQETQYF. The DNA of the CDR3 is TGCGCCAGCACCACGGGTAGGGGCGGACAAGAGACCCAGTACTTC.

As for this clonotype: A much larger clone differs from this one at a single base, so this may be a read error. V and J are TRBV6-5 and TRBJ2-5, with TRBD2 identical over 9 bases. CDR1 MNHEY and CDR2 SVGAGI come from the germline V gene. J gave up 4 bases and V 4 bases, and 16 bases lay outside the gene matches. The CDR3 has 18 residues. The chain's CDR3 is CASSSTGLARTMSETQYF. As DNA, the CDR3 is TGTGCCAGCAGTTCGACAGGACTAGCGAGAACTATGTCAGAGACCCAGTACTTC.

This clonotype was counted many times. The chain couples TRBV4-3 to TRBJ2-3, with D perhaps matching TRBD2 (6 bases). Germline V gene lookup returns CDR1 LGHNA and CDR2 YSLEER. This CDR3 contains 14 residues. Trimming stripped 5 bases from V and 4 bases from J, with 13 bases between. The chain's CDR3 is CASSDGGIADTQYF. DNA of the CDR3: TGCGCCAGCAGCGACGGGGGAATAGCAGATACGCAGTATTTT.

Many counts were recorded for this clonotype. The CDR3, as DNA: TGTGCCATCAGTGAGATGGGGGCCCGCACTGAAGCTTTCTTT. Translating gives CAISEMGARTEAFF. The chain joins TRBV10-3 to TRBJ1-1, with D perhaps TRBD1 (6 bases). V lost 2 bases to trimming and J lost 4 bases, with 11 bases between them. Germline lookup yields CDR1 ENHRY and CDR2 SYGVKD. The CDR3 runs to 14 residues.

Only a few counts were recorded for this clonotype. V gene TRBV7-2 combines with J gene TRBJ2-1; D gene uncertain. The CDR3 runs 13 residues. CDR1 and CDR2 (germline): SGHTA, FQGNSA. Trimming removed 2 bases at V and 9 bases at J, with 11 bases between. The CDR3 DNA sequence: TGTGCCAGCAGCTTAATGTCGGTCGGTGAGCAGTTCTTC. This sequence encodes CASSLMSVGEQFF. The variable domain in full, with the rest retrieved from reference TRBV7-2 and TRBJ2-1, is GAGVSQSPSNKVTEKGKDVELRCDPISGHTALYWYRQSLGQGLEFLIYFQGNSAPDKSGLPSDRFSAERTGGSVSTLTIQRTQQEDSAVYLCASSLMSVGEQFFGPGTRLTVL.

There are many counts of this clonotype. V and J are TRBV27 and TRBJ2-3, with D possibly matching TRBD2 (5 bases). There are 16 residues in the CDR3. Germline V lookup: CDR1 MNHEY, CDR2 SMNVEV (reference sequence). V was shortened by 2 bases and J by 0 bases, with 12 bases between the two germline ends. The CDR3: CASSLTREGSTDTQYF. The CDR3 DNA reads TGTGCCAGCAGTTTAACCCGTGAGGGTAGCACAGATACGCAGTATTTT.

The chain combines TRBV6-2 or TRBV6-3 with TRBJ2-5, with 12 bases fitting TRBD2. This CDR3 has 16 amino acids. Germline V gives CDR1 MNHEY, CDR2 SVGEGT. V shed 2 bases, J shed 13 bases, and the junction held 14 bases outside the gene matches. The CDR3, as DNA: TGTGCCAGCAGTTACAGACTAGCGGGGGACCCAGAGCCCCCGTACTTC. Its protein is CASSYRLAGDPEPPYF.

In the case of this clonotype: Given a much more abundant clone one base away, this may be a read error. The J gene is TRBJ2-3, the V gene TRBV5-6; D is ambiguous. The V gene's germline CDR1 is SGHDT and CDR2 YYEEEE. This CDR3 comprises 15 residues. The germline V and J ends were trimmed by 2 bases and 6 bases, with 16 bases remaining between them. The CDR3 nucleotides are TGTGCCAGCAGCTTTTGGGTGAGCCCGTCGGATACGCAGTATTTT. It codes for CASSFWVSPSDTQYF.

In this sample, this clonotype turned up many times. The rearrangement links TRBV20-1 to TRBJ2-7, with D possibly matching TRBD2 (6 bases). Germline V gene data show CDR1 as DFQATT and CDR2 as SNEGSKA (reference sequence). The V and J ends lost 6 bases and 1 base respectively, with 13 bases between them. CDR3 length: 13 amino acids. CDR3 DNA sequence: TGCAGTGCAAACTCCGCGGGGTCCTACGAGCAGTACTTC. This translates into CSANSAGSYEQYF.

The table lists this clonotype with many counts. V usage is TRBV5-6 and J usage is TRBJ2-7; D may be TRBD2 (5 bases). Trimming removed 0 bases at V and 5 bases at J, with 12 bases between. This CDR3 has 14 residues. Germline assignment: CDR1 SGHDT and CDR2 YYEEEE. The CDR3 sequence: CASSLVYPGNEQYF. The CDR3, as DNA: TGTGCCAGCAGCTTGGTATACCCGGGGAACGAGCAGTACTTC. The full variable domain, completed using reference TRBV5-6 and TRBJ2-7, is DAGVTQSPTHLIKTRGQQVTLRCSPKSGHDTVSWYQQALGQGPQFIFQYYEEEERQRGNFPDRFSGHQFPNYSSELNVNALLLGDSALYLCASSLVYPGNEQYFGPGTRLTVT.

This sequence joins TRBV4-3 and TRBJ2-7, with TRBD2 matching over 8 bases. Germline CDR1 is LGHNA and CDR2 is YSLEER. The CDR3 totals 16 residues. V gave up 1 base and J gave up 4 bases; unmatched junction bases: 9. The CDR3 loop is CASSQGYFSGIYEQYF. The DNA for the CDR3 is TGCGCCAGCAGCCAAGGTTACTTTAGCGGGATTTACGAGCAGTACTTC.

A word on this clonotype: With a much larger clone just one base away, this may be a read error. The chain joins TRBV12-3 or TRBV12-4 to TRBJ2-5; D unresolved. CDR3 length equals 13 residues. Deletions cut 7 bases from V and 2 bases from J, with 11 bases between. CDR3 amino acids: CASTTVEQETQYF. The CDR3 DNA reads as TGTGCCAGCACAACAGTGGAACAAGAGACCCAGTACTTC.